Presented here are 21 T cell receptor beta chains from one specimen sequenced in a study of T cell responses to AZD1222 COVID-19 vaccine. The data were produced by immunoSEQ multiplex PCR, yet TCRdb's version contains in-frame clones alone and is incomplete. The table lists tens of thousands of clones, over 80% of them singletons, with around 7.5% in the top ten. This sample comprised peripheral blood, obtained on day 0 of AZD1222 vaccination. The receptors were gathered from an adult in good health.

The V call is TRBV9, the J call TRBJ1-1, with TRBD1 as a possible D gene (6 bases). The CDR3 has 15 residues. V was shortened by 4 bases and J by 5 bases, with 18 bases between the two germline ends. Germline values: CDR1 SGDLS, CDR2 YYNGEE. CDR3 DNA sequence: TGTGCCAGCAGCCCCCAGGCGGGGGCGGCAACTGAAGCTTTCTTT. Protein sequence: CASSPQAGAATEAFF.

V usage is TRBV18 and J usage is TRBJ1-2, with no clear D. With 6 bases removed from V and 6 bases from J, the gap between germline ends came to 17 bases. Germline lookup yields CDR1 KGHSH and CDR2 LQKENI. CDR3 size: 14 residues. The CDR3 DNA sequence: TGTGCCAGCTCGAAAGGAGAGGGTATAGATGGCTACACCTTC. It yields the protein CASSKGEGIDGYTF.

This clone was observed a single time. This chain joins TRBV6-4 and TRBJ1-6; perhaps TRBD1 as D (5 bases). CDR1 and CDR2 (germline): MRHNA, SNTAGT. Trimming cost V 3 bases and J 0 bases, with 15 bases left between them. This CDR3 spans 18 amino acids. CDR3 sequence: CASSEYGTESSYNSPLHF. The CDR3 nucleotides read TGTGCCAGCAGTGAGTACGGGACGGAGAGCTCCTATAATTCACCCCTCCACTTT.

The V call is TRBV2, the J call TRBJ2-6, with a possible D match to TRBD1 (6 bases). V was pared by 7 bases and J by 1 base, with 14 bases between. The CDR3 has 16 residues. Per germline, CDR1 SNHLY and CDR2 FYNNEI. The CDR3 sequence: CASTPNRASGANVLTF. The CDR3 DNA is TGTGCCAGCACCCCTAACAGGGCTTCTGGGGCCAACGTCCTGACTTTC.

The chain employs TRBV5-5 and TRBJ2-7; 7 nucleotides match TRBD1. Trimming cost V 4 bases and J 3 bases; bases outside gene matches: 7. Germline loops: CDR1 SGHKS, CDR2 YYEKEE (reference sequence). The CDR3 spans 14 residues. CDR3 sequence (DNA): TGTGCCAGCAGCCCCCGGGGACAGCGCTACGAGCAGTACTTC. The encoded protein is CASSPRGQRYEQYF.

V and J are TRBV5-1 and TRBJ1-6; no firm D call. V shed 3 bases and J shed 0 bases, with 10 bases lying between them. Per the germline V gene, CDR1 is SGHRS and CDR2 is YFSETQ. This CDR3 region has 16 residues. This chain's CDR3 is CASSWVESSYNSPLHF. Written as DNA, the CDR3 is TGCGCCAGCAGCTGGGTTGAGAGCTCCTATAATTCACCCCTCCACTTT.

This clone was counted once. The chain uses TRBV6-6 and TRBJ1-4; D not resolved. The V gene's germline CDR1 is MNHNY and CDR2 SVGAGI (reference sequence). V lost 5 bases and J lost 8, with 18 bases in between. This CDR3 is 15 amino acids long. CDR3 DNA sequence: TGTGCCAGCAGTGGCTTTCCTGGCGAAGCCGAAAAACTGTTTTTT. Amino acids: CASSGFPGEAEKLFF.

This sequence joins TRBV6-5 and TRBJ1-2, with a weak D call TRBD1 (6 bases). Per germline, CDR1 MNHEY and CDR2 SVGAGI. This CDR3 spans 15 amino acids. Trimming left V 2 bases short and J 8 bases short, with 18 bases between. For the CDR3, the DNA is TGTGCCAGCAGTTACCGGTGGGGGGCTCGGGACGGCTACACCTTC. Translation gives CASSYRWGARDGYTF.

The chain joins TRBV6-5 to TRBJ2-2; 9 nucleotides line up with TRBD1. CDR3 length: 14 residues. The J segment lost 3 bases and the V segment lost 8 bases, leaving 4 bases of the junction unmatched. Germline V gene sequence: CDR1 MNHEY, CDR2 SVGAGI. The CDR3 nucleotides are TGTGCCAGCCACCGGGACAGGGACACCGGGGAGCTGTTTTTT. The encoded protein is CASHRDRDTGELFF.

The chain combines TRBV5-1 with TRBJ2-2; D is uncertain. CDR1 is SGHRS and CDR2 is YFSETQ in the germline V gene. V was clipped by 3 bases and J by 0 bases, with 6 bases between them. The CDR3 totals 14 residues. CDR3 nucleotides: TGCGCCAGCAGCTCAGGAGCGAACACCGGGGAGCTGTTTTTT. It codes for CASSSGANTGELFF.

The chain couples TRBV10-3 to TRBJ2-7, with D perhaps matching TRBD2 (7 bases). Per the germline V gene, CDR1 is ENHRY and CDR2 is SYGVKD. V lost 6 bases and J 2 bases, leaving 20 bases between the germline ends. The CDR3 spans 16 residues. CDR3 sequence (DNA): TGTGCCATCAGCGATCCTGGGGGGGACACAGCCTACGAGCAGTACTTC. Its translation: CAISDPGGDTAYEQYF.

The chain joins TRBV18 to TRBJ2-7; D is ambiguous. With 0 bases removed from V and 0 bases from J, the gap between germline ends came to 6 bases. The CDR3 is 14 amino acids. Per germline, CDR1 KGHSH and CDR2 LQKENI. CDR3 nucleotide sequence: TGTGCCAGCTCACCACCCCAAACCTCCTACGAGCAGTACTTC. This codes for CASSPPQTSYEQYF.

This clone has only a few counts. This chain links TRBV2 with TRBJ2-3, with 9 bases identical to TRBD2. This CDR3 contains 15 residues. Trimming at V came to 4 bases and at J to 1 base, leaving 3 bases not matched to a gene. Germline loops: CDR1 SNHLY, CDR2 FYNNEI. CDR3 in DNA: TGTGCCAGCAGTGGGCGGGGGGGTGGCACAGATACGCAGTATTTT. This sequence encodes CASSGRGGGTDTQYF.

The chain joins TRBV10-3 to TRBJ2-5; 7 bases are shared with TRBD1. V shed 3 bases, J shed 3 bases, and the junction held 4 bases outside the gene matches. The CDR3 extends over 14 amino acids. The V gene's germline CDR1 is ENHRY and CDR2 SYGVKD. CDR3 in amino acids: CAISETTGKETQYF. The CDR3 nucleotides are TGTGCCATCAGTGAAACGACAGGGAAAGAGACCCAGTACTTC.

V and J are TRBV6-5 and TRBJ1-1; tentative D call: TRBD1 (5 bases). The germline V and J ends were trimmed by 7 bases and 1 base, with 13 bases remaining between them. CDR1 is MNHEY, CDR2 SVGAGI, per germline. The CDR3 has 14 amino acids. CDR3 in DNA: TGTGCCAGCACCCCACCGACAGAGAACACTGAAGCTTTCTTT. Encoded protein: CASTPPTENTEAFF.

This chain joins TRBV4-2 and TRBJ2-1; 8 nucleotides line up with TRBD2. The CDR3 length is 17 residues. Per germline, CDR1 LGHNA and CDR2 YNFKEQ. V shed 1 base and J 7 bases; nucleotides not matched to a gene: 12. CDR3 coding DNA: TGTGCCAGCAGCCAAGCGCCCATAGCGGGGTCGGGAAATGAGCAGTTCTTC. It codes for CASSQAPIAGSGNEQFF.

The genes are TRBV5-1 and TRBJ1-1; weak D call: TRBD1 (5 bases). The length of the CDR3 is 16 residues. Looked up from germline, CDR1 is SGHRS and CDR2 is YFSETQ. Trimming stripped 0 bases from V and 5 bases from J, with 17 bases between. DNA for the CDR3: TGCGCCAGCAGCTTGGCGGGGGTCCTTCTTCTTACTGAAGCTTTCTTT. Translated: CASSLAGVLLLTEAFF.

The chain is built from TRBV15 and TRBJ1-2, with 10 bases identical to TRBD1. V was pared by 0 bases and J by 7 bases, with 8 bases of the junction left unmatched. CDR1 is LNHNV, CDR2 YYDKDF, per germline (reference sequence). The CDR3 is 16 amino acids. CDR3 bases: TGTGCCACCAGCAGAGATCTCGGGACAGGGGTATCTGGCTACACCTTC. Residues: CATSRDLGTGVSGYTF. Full variable domain (missing parts from reference TRBV15 and TRBJ1-2): DAMVIQNPRYQVTQFGKPVTLSCSQTLNHNVMYWYQQKSSQAPKLLFHYYDKDFNNEADTPDNFQSRRPNTSFCFLDIRSPGLGDTAMYLCATSRDLGTGVSGYTFGSGTRLTVV.

This chain uses TRBV5-1 with TRBJ2-6, with 9 bases that match TRBD1. This CDR3 is 18 amino acids long. The junction had 9 bases not matched to a gene; V was cut back by 5 bases and J by 0 bases. In germline, CDR1 is SGHRS, CDR2 YFSETQ. The CDR3 nucleotides are TGCGCCAGCAGTACCTGGGACAGGGTCCTCTCTGGGGCCAACGTCCTGACTTTC. This encodes CASSTWDRVLSGANVLTF.

The V call is TRBV19, the J call TRBJ1-1, with TRBD1 matching 8 bases. The CDR3 is made up of 16 amino acids. Per the germline V gene, CDR1 is LNHDA and CDR2 is SQIVND (reference sequence). The V gene end was trimmed by 0 bases and the J gene end by 3 bases; junction bases not matched to a gene: 6. The CDR3 here is CASSIDRQGLDTEAFF. The CDR3 DNA sequence: TGTGCCAGTAGTATAGACCGACAGGGGTTGGACACTGAAGCTTTCTTT.

This clone occurred once. This sequence joins TRBV28 and TRBJ1-1, with D hard to call. The CDR3 sequence is 14 residues long. Per germline, CDR1 MDHEN and CDR2 SYDVKM. The V and J ends lost 2 bases and 0 bases respectively, with 7 bases between them. The CDR3 coding sequence is TGTGCCAGCAGTTTAAGGGCCATGAACACTGAAGCTTTCTTT. Its translation is CASSLRAMNTEAFF.